The 2 T cell receptor beta chains listed next were all sequenced from one sample in a study of TIL therapy for anti-PD-1-resistant metastatic lung cancer. Indicated time point: pre-treatment sample, taken before nivolumab and TIL therapy. Sequencing used immunoSEQ v3. Repertoires were generated with immunoSEQ multiplex PCR, while TCRdb's copy carries only in-frame clones and drops some. The table has more than 20,000 clones, over 70% seen once. The sample consisted of blood, taken at baseline. The receptors come from a person between 25 and 79 years old with non-small cell lung cancer.

The J gene is TRBJ2-5, the V gene TRBV10-1; 8 bases match TRBD1. With the DNA end fitting TRBJ2-7 better, the J assignment may be wrong. The CDR3 extends over 14 amino acids. CDR1 is WNHNN, CDR2 SYGVQD, per germline (reference sequence). DNA for the CDR3: TGCGCCAGCAGTGAGTGGACAGGGCGCTACGAGCAGTACTTC. Encoded protein: CASSEWTGRYEQYF.

This clone came up once. The rearrangement links TRBV7-9 to TRBJ2-7; TRBD1 matches at 10 bases. The germline CDR1 and CDR2 sequences are SEHNR and FQNEAQ (reference sequence). The CDR3 runs to 15 residues. V lost 5 bases and J lost 5; bases outside the gene matches: 9. The CDR3 spells CASSPLGQGRNEQYF. For the CDR3, the DNA is TGTGCCAGCAGCCCACTGGGACAGGGGCGCAACGAGCAGTACTTC.